This is a list of T cell receptor beta chains from one sample in a study of T cells after yellow fever vaccination. MiXCR, applied by TCRdb to the 5' RACE reads, yields one record per CDR3 protein. This table holds some 350,000 distinct CDR3 sequences, roughly 11% found once. The sequencing here drew on PBMCs, taken on the day of the first yellow fever vaccination. These receptors were taken from a man younger than 30 who received the YFV17D yellow fever vaccine. CDR3s include the opening cysteine and the closing phenylalanine or tryptophan.

v_call: TRBV6-2/TRBV6-3; j_call: TRBJ1-1; cdr3_aa: CASRDAGSGNTEAFF
v_call: TRBV20-1; j_call: TRBJ2-5; cdr3_aa: CSARATSGGAVETQYF
v_call: TRBV5-1; j_call: TRBJ1-5; cdr3_aa: CASSLGGGFQPQHF
v_call: TRBV9; j_call: TRBJ2-5; cdr3_aa: CASSAGLAGDETQYF
v_call: TRBV6-2/TRBV6-3; j_call: TRBJ2-5; cdr3_aa: CASSYIGPRGQETQYF
v_call: TRBV11-2; j_call: TRBJ1-1; cdr3_aa: CASSLVGRRNTEAFF
v_call: TRBV10-3; j_call: TRBJ2-3; cdr3_aa: CAISDVGAQADTQYF
v_call: TRBV6-5; j_call: TRBJ2-5; cdr3_aa: CASSYGGPQETQYF
v_call: TRBV12-3/TRBV12-4; j_call: TRBJ2-5; cdr3_aa: CASRISGGEETQYF
v_call: TRBV7-9; j_call: TRBJ1-1; cdr3_aa: CASSLGVGANTEAFF
v_call: TRBV19; j_call: TRBJ1-5; cdr3_aa: CASSTPMEFSNQPQHF
v_call: TRBV6-5; j_call: TRBJ2-5; cdr3_aa: CASSYASSRAWETQYF
v_call: TRBV7-9; j_call: TRBJ2-1; cdr3_aa: CASTLRDRGQRYNEQFF
v_call: TRBV27; j_call: TRBJ2-1; cdr3_aa: CASSWGSTSGHNEQFF
v_call: TRBV28; j_call: TRBJ1-1; cdr3_aa: CASSAYSNRVTNTEAFF
v_call: TRBV2; j_call: TRBJ1-2; cdr3_aa: CASSEYEGTGGYTF
v_call: TRBV4-2; j_call: TRBJ2-5; cdr3_aa: CASSQEGLAEETQYF
v_call: TRBV4-1; j_call: TRBJ1-1; cdr3_aa: CASSLQGHRAEAFF
v_call: TRBV7-2; j_call: TRBJ2-6; cdr3_aa: CASSQGGENVLTF
v_call: TRBV7-2; j_call: TRBJ1-5; cdr3_aa: CASSLGSDSNQPQHF
v_call: TRBV9; j_call: TRBJ1-3; cdr3_aa: CASSDTGLYSGNTIYF
v_call: TRBV7-8; j_call: TRBJ2-7; cdr3_aa: CASSPGRGNEQYF
v_call: TRBV20-1; j_call: TRBJ2-5; cdr3_aa: CSALNQETQYF
v_call: TRBV25-1; j_call: TRBJ2-1; cdr3_aa: CASSGDLGWRDNEQFF
v_call: TRBV6-5; j_call: TRBJ2-5; cdr3_aa: CASSYLTDRETQYF
v_call: TRBV13; j_call: TRBJ1-4; cdr3_aa: CASRGDSNEKLFF
v_call: TRBV28; j_call: TRBJ1-2; cdr3_aa: CASSLGGGTTNYGYTF
v_call: TRBV20-1; j_call: TRBJ1-2; cdr3_aa: CSGPDRSGSYGYTF
v_call: TRBV5-1; j_call: TRBJ1-2; cdr3_aa: CASSPRTGSGYTF
v_call: TRBV29-1; j_call: TRBJ2-5; cdr3_aa: CSGGGETQYF
v_call: TRBV18; j_call: TRBJ2-7; cdr3_aa: CASSGRDRRGEQYF
v_call: TRBV7-9; j_call: TRBJ1-2; cdr3_aa: CASSPLGGLEYGYTF
v_call: TRBV10-2; j_call: TRBJ2-1; cdr3_aa: CASSSRDPSQFF
v_call: TRBV6-2/TRBV6-3; j_call: TRBJ2-1; cdr3_aa: CASSRRTGNEQFF
v_call: TRBV4-3; j_call: TRBJ2-5; cdr3_aa: CASSPQTSGGSETQYF
v_call: TRBV18; j_call: TRBJ2-1; cdr3_aa: CASSPLAYNEQFF